Each of the 27 T cell receptor beta chains below was sequenced from the same sample in a study of T-cell reconstitution after alpha-beta-depleted transplantation in children. Library preparation (for TCRbeta) was performed with unique molecular identifiers. TCRdb processed the PCR reads anew with MiXCR; each CDR3 protein has one entry. This sample has some 500,000 distinct CDR3 sequences, with about a sixth found just once. The specimen was PBMCs from the stem cell graft donor, collected from the stem cell graft. These receptors were taken from a human donor who donated a stem cell graft to a child with acute lymphoblastic leukemia.

This clonotype was seen a handful of times. This rearrangement joins TRBV12-3 or TRBV12-4 to TRBJ2-7; TRBD2 is a possible D gene (6 bases). V shed 7 bases and J shed 4 bases, with 17 bases lying between them. The length of the CDR3 is 14 residues. The DNA for the CDR3 is TGTGCCAGCAACCACGGGGGTATCCCTTACGAGCAGTACTTC. Protein product: CASNHGGIPYEQYF.

This chain uses TRBV9 with TRBJ2-7; a weak D match, TRBD1 (5 bases). The CDR3 has 14 residues. V shed 4 bases and J shed 3 bases, with 14 bases lying between them. Germline values: CDR1 SGDLS, CDR2 YYNGEE. Written as DNA, the CDR3 is TGTGCCAGCAGCATAGGACAAGCGCACTACGAGCAGTACTTC. Its translation: CASSIGQAHYEQYF. Drawing the rest from reference TRBV9 and TRBJ2-7, the complete variable domain is DSGVTQTPKHLITATGQRVTLRCSPRSGDLSVYWYQQSLDQGLQFLIQYYNGEERAKGNILERFSAQQFPDLHSELNLSSLELGDSALYFCASSIGQAHYEQYFGPGTRLTVT.

This chain joins TRBV19 and TRBJ1-1; no firm D call. Germline CDR1 is LNHDA and CDR2 is SQIVND (reference sequence). Trimming removed 9 bases from V and 4 bases from J, with 12 bases in between. This CDR3 has 12 residues. The CDR3 DNA reads TGTGCCAGCCACGGACGGAGCACTGAAGCTTTCTTT. It is translated as CASHGRSTEAFF.

V is TRBV29-1 and J is TRBJ2-1, with D possibly called TRBD1 or TRBD2 (5 bases each). This CDR3 has 15 amino acids. In germline, CDR1 is SQVTM, CDR2 ANQGSEA. V shed 1 base and J shed 8 bases, with 18 bases lying between them. In DNA, the CDR3 is TGCAGCGTTGAAGGGGCTACGAGCCTGGGGGATGAGCAGTTCTTC. Its protein product is CSVEGATSLGDEQFF.

This clonotype was detected only a few times. The chain combines TRBV2 with TRBJ2-3; 9 nucleotides agree with TRBD2. The CDR3 is made up of 14 amino acids. Trimming cost V 5 bases and J 6 bases; bases outside gene matches: 6. CDR1 and CDR2 (germline): SNHLY, FYNNEI. In DNA, the CDR3 is TGTGCCAGCAGTCTTAGCGGGAGTTGGGATACGCAGTATTTT. Translating gives CASSLSGSWDTQYF.

The table lists this clonotype with a few counts. The V call is TRBV29-1, the J call TRBJ2-3; possibly TRBD1 for D (5 bases). CDR1 SQVTM and CDR2 ANQGSEA come from the germline V gene. Trimming removed 7 bases from V and 2 bases from J, with 10 bases in between. The CDR3 length is 12 residues. CDR3 protein: CSGTILTDTQYF. The CDR3, as DNA: TGCAGCGGGACAATCCTCACAGATACGCAGTATTTT.

This clonotype was seen a handful of times. V is TRBV7-2 and J is TRBJ2-2; D not certain. The CDR3 covers 15 residues. V was shortened by 3 bases and J by 2 bases, with 10 bases between the two germline ends. CDR1 and CDR2 from the germline V gene are SGHTA and FQGNSA. The CDR3 protein is CASSFPTRNTGELFF. For the CDR3, the DNA is TGTGCCAGCAGCTTCCCGACCAGAAACACCGGGGAGCTGTTTTTT.

This clonotype was detected only a few times. CDR3 protein: CASSGPGQWLMDIQYF. CDR3 DNA: TGTGCCAGCAGTGGCCCAGGGCAATGGTTGATGGACATTCAGTACTTC. The chain combines TRBV25-1 with TRBJ2-4; D possibly corresponds to TRBD1 (5 bases). This CDR3 has 16 residues. V lost 4 bases and J 8 bases, leaving 21 bases between the germline ends. The germline V gene has CDR1 MGHDK and CDR2 SYGVNS.

The chain couples TRBV5-1 to TRBJ2-3, with a weak D call TRBD2 (6 bases). The length of the CDR3 is 17 residues. V was trimmed by 1 base and J by 0 bases, leaving 15 bases between them. Germline assignment: CDR1 SGHRS and CDR2 YFSETQ. CDR3 coding DNA: TGCGCCAGCAGCTTGCACGGAGGGGAGCTTAGCACAGATACGCAGTATTTT. Translating it yields CASSLHGGELSTDTQYF.

This chain joins TRBV6-1 and TRBJ2-5, with D hard to call. V was cut by 0 bases and J by 5 bases, with 13 bases left in between. The CDR3 sequence is 15 residues long. The germline V gene encodes CDR1 MNHNS and CDR2 SASEGT. CDR3 loop: CASSEAGSRLETQYF. CDR3 bases: TGTGCCAGCAGTGAAGCGGGCAGCCGTCTCGAGACCCAGTACTTC.

J is TRBJ2-1 and V is TRBV12-3 or TRBV12-4; 11 bases agree with TRBD2. This CDR3 region has 15 residues. The trim removed 5 bases at V and 15 bases at J, leaving 15 bases unmatched. Here the CDR3 DNA reads TGTGCCAGCAGTCTCCAGGCGGGACTAGCGGATACCTCGTTCTTC. It encodes CASSLQAGLADTSFF.

This clonotype turned up a few times. CDR3 amino acids: CASRTQGLYEQYF. CDR3 sequence (DNA): TGTGCCAGCAGGACACAGGGGCTCTACGAGCAGTACTTC. V usage is TRBV12-3 or TRBV12-4 and J usage is TRBJ2-7; 7 nucleotides align to TRBD1. The CDR3 runs to 13 residues. The V gene end was trimmed by 6 bases and the J gene end by 3 bases; junction bases not matched to a gene: 5.

Only a few counts were recorded for this clonotype. The chain carries TRBV29-1 and TRBJ1-2; the D gene is possibly TRBD1 (6 bases). From germline, CDR1 is SQVTM and CDR2 ANQGSEA. The V gene lost 5 bases and the J gene lost 2 bases, with 18 bases spanning the gap. The CDR3 spans 15 residues. CDR3 sequence reads: CSVWAGEKMNYGYTF. As DNA, the CDR3 is TGCAGCGTTTGGGCAGGGGAAAAAATGAACTATGGCTACACCTTC. Full variable domain (outside the CDR3, taken from reference TRBV29-1 and TRBJ1-2): SAVISQKPSRDICQRGTSLTIQCQVDSQVTMMFWYRQQPGQSLTLIATANQGSEATYESGFVIDKFPISRPNLTFSTLTVSNMSPEDSSIYLCSVWAGEKMNYGYTFGSGTRLTVV.

The chain couples TRBV7-7 to TRBJ2-6; D may match TRBD1 or TRBD2 (7 bases each). CDR3 length: 16 residues. The germline V gene has CDR1 SSHAT and CDR2 FNYEAQ (reference sequence). V lost 5 bases and J lost 4, with 15 bases in between. The CDR3 region is CASSPPGGVGANVLTF. CDR3 nucleotides: TGTGCCAGCAGCCCCCCAGGGGGGGTCGGGGCCAACGTCCTGACTTTC. Full variable domain (missing parts from reference TRBV7-7 and TRBJ2-6): GAGVSQSPRYKVTKRGQDVTLRCDPISSHATLYWYQQALGQGPEFLTYFNYEAQPDKSGLPSDRFSAERPEGSISTLTIQRTEQRDSAMYRCASSPPGGVGANVLTFGAGSRLTVL.

V is TRBV5-1 and J is TRBJ1-2; no clear D. The CDR3 totals 12 residues. Germline assignment: CDR1 SGHRS and CDR2 YFSETQ. V was cut by 6 bases and J by 11 bases, with 17 bases left in between. The chain's CDR3 is CASTNGLVGYTF. The CDR3 DNA reads TGCGCCAGCACCAACGGACTCGTTGGATACACCTTC.

The V call is TRBV15, the J call TRBJ1-5; a weak D match, TRBD1 (5 bases). V lost 5 bases and J lost 9, with 11 bases in between. The germline V gene has CDR1 LNHNV and CDR2 YYDKDF (reference sequence). The CDR3 sequence is 12 residues long. CDR3 DNA: TGTGCCACCAGCCGGGGCTTTCCGCCCCAGCATTTT. It codes for CATSRGFPPQHF.

V and J are TRBV13 and TRBJ2-7; tentatively, D is TRBD1 or TRBD2 (5 bases each). Trimming pared 4 bases from V and 3 bases from J, leaving 19 bases between. CDR1 PRHDT and CDR2 FYEKMQ come from the germline V gene (reference sequence). CDR3 length: 16 residues. CDR3 sequence (DNA): TGTGCCAGCAGCTCGGTCGCTAGGGGAGACCTCTACGAGCAGTACTTC. This translates into CASSSVARGDLYEQYF.

This clonotype occurred a few times. The CDR3 protein is CASSGTGHHNEQFF. CDR3 DNA: TGTGCCAGCAGCGGGACAGGTCATCACAATGAGCAGTTCTTC. The chain joins TRBV12-3 or TRBV12-4 to TRBJ2-1; the match to TRBD1 covers 8 bases. The CDR3 has 14 residues. V lost 6 bases, J lost 5 bases, and 6 bases stayed unmatched.

This clonotype was detected a few times. The chain couples TRBV5-6 to TRBJ2-1, with TRBD2 identical over 13 bases. Germline V gene sequence: CDR1 SGHDT, CDR2 YYEEEE. The CDR3 runs to 19 residues. J gave up 4 bases and V 0 bases, and 10 bases lay outside the gene matches. The CDR3 is CASSLVGLAGEWIYNEQFF. The CDR3 DNA reads TGTGCCAGCAGCTTGGTCGGACTAGCGGGAGAGTGGATTTACAATGAGCAGTTCTTC.

This clonotype was found a few times. V is TRBV3-1 and J is TRBJ1-2, with no clear D. The germline CDR1 and CDR2 sequences are LGHDT and YNNKEL (reference sequence). This CDR3 has 15 amino acids. Trimming removed 0 bases from V and 1 base from J, with 9 bases in between. The CDR3 DNA reads as TGTGCCAGCAGCCAAGATGGCACGGTTAACTATGGCTACACCTTC. It encodes CASSQDGTVNYGYTF. The complete variable domain, with remaining parts taken from reference TRBV3-1 and TRBJ1-2, reads DTAVSQTPKYLVTQMGNDKSIKCEQNLGHDTMYWYKQDSKKFLKIMFSYNNKELIINETVPNRFSPKSPDKAHLNLHINSLELGDSAVYFCASSQDGTVNYGYTFGSGTRLTVV.

This clonotype occurred a few times. J is TRBJ2-7 and V is TRBV5-1; D is possibly TRBD1 (6 bases). The length of the CDR3 is 15 residues. Between the trimmed V and J ends, which lost 0 bases and 4 bases, there was a span of 14 bases. Per the germline V gene, CDR1 is SGHRS and CDR2 is YFSETQ. CDR3 protein: CASSLGFGGTYEQYF. The CDR3 DNA reads TGCGCCAGCAGCTTGGGGTTTGGGGGCACATACGAGCAGTACTTC.

V usage is TRBV7-2 and J usage is TRBJ2-4; D is undetermined. With 4 bases removed from V and 6 bases from J, the gap between germline ends came to 16 bases. The CDR3 contains 15 residues. Germline CDR1 is SGHTA and CDR2 is FQGNSA. The CDR3 nucleotides read TGTGCCAGCAGCTCAACTCTAGGATGGGGAAACATTCAGTACTTC. It encodes CASSSTLGWGNIQYF.

The chain recombines TRBV24-1 with TRBJ2-5; D is unresolved. The CDR3 consists of 14 residues. In germline, CDR1 is KGHDR, CDR2 SFDVKD. Trimming took off 3 bases at V and 0 bases at J, with 7 bases between the two ends. Here the CDR3 reads CATSDRRYQETQYF. Here the CDR3 DNA reads TGTGCCACCAGTGATCGACGGTACCAAGAGACCCAGTACTTC.

This chain connects TRBV6-1 to TRBJ2-7; D unresolved. The germline V gene encodes CDR1 MNHNS and CDR2 SASEGT. This CDR3 is built from 13 residues. V was trimmed by 2 bases and J by 1 base, leaving 6 bases between them. The CDR3 region is CASSEPNSYEQYF. The CDR3 DNA reads TGTGCCAGCAGTGAACCCAATTCCTACGAGCAGTACTTC.

This clonotype was observed a handful of times. This sequence joins TRBV7-6 and TRBJ1-4; D uncertain. CDR1 is SGHVS, CDR2 FNYEAQ, per germline. Trimming left V 0 bases short and J 7 bases short, with 9 bases between. This CDR3 contains 14 residues. The CDR3 sequence: CASSLADRGEKLFF. The CDR3 DNA reads TGTGCCAGCAGCTTAGCGGATCGGGGTGAAAAACTGTTTTTT.

This clonotype showed up just a few times. V gene TRBV25-1 combines with J gene TRBJ2-2; tentative D call: TRBD1 (5 bases). Deletions cut 10 bases from V and 0 bases from J, with 12 bases between. Germline CDR1 and CDR2: MGHDK and SYGVNS. This CDR3 spans 14 amino acids. The CDR3 DNA reads as TGTGCCACCCAGGGTCTTGCGAACACCGGGGAGCTGTTTTTT. Translated: CATQGLANTGELFF.

This clonotype was seen only a few times. The chain combines TRBV18 with TRBJ1-2, with 8 positions matching TRBD1. The germline V gene has CDR1 KGHSH and CDR2 LQKENI. V shed 3 bases, J shed 0 bases, and the junction held 0 bases outside the gene matches. This CDR3 is built from 14 residues. As DNA, the CDR3 is TGTGCCAGCTCACCGGACAGGGCTAACTATGGCTACACCTTC. It specifies CASSPDRANYGYTF.